Following are 10 T cell receptor beta chains from one sample sequenced in a study of blood T cell repertoires in COVID-19. Sequencing used immunoSEQ multiplex PCR; TCRdb keeps in-frame clones, though not all of them. Among 190,000 or so clones listed, about 90% were seen once. Sequenced input: PBMCs or T cells enriched from blood (not recorded which). These receptors all stem from a man aged 25-40 years who had recovered from COVID-19.

The J gene is TRBJ1-4, the V gene TRBV3-1 (or the pseudogene TRBV3-2); a weak D match, TRBD1 (5 bases). CDR1 and CDR2 (germline): LGHDT, YNNKEL (reference sequence). The V gene lost 1 base and the J gene lost 8 bases, with 11 bases spanning the gap. CDR3 length: 14 amino acids. The CDR3 protein is CASSQGQGTEKLFF. The CDR3 nucleotides are TGTGCCAGCAGCCAAGGGCAGGGTACCGAAAAACTGTTTTTT.

V gene TRBV5-4 combines with J gene TRBJ1-2; D unresolved. Germline-derived CDR1 and CDR2 are SGHNT and YYREEE (reference sequence). The CDR3 is 14 residues long. The V gene lost 2 bases and the J gene lost 7 bases, with 15 bases spanning the gap. The CDR3 sequence: CASSLRTAVFGYTF. The CDR3 nucleotides read TGTGCCAGCAGCTTAAGGACTGCCGTCTTTGGCTACACCTTC.

This chain uses TRBV27 with TRBJ2-1; TRBD1 might be the D (5 bases). The V end was cut by 4 bases, the J end by 4 bases, with 14 bases between. The CDR3 is 15 amino acids. Germline V gene data show CDR1 as MNHEY and CDR2 as SMNVEV (reference sequence). The CDR3 region is CASSSNVRGYNEQFF. DNA for the CDR3: TGTGCCAGCAGTTCAAACGTAAGGGGTTACAATGAGCAGTTCTTC.

The gene calls are TRBV15 and TRBJ1-1; the D gene is possibly TRBD1 (5 bases). The length of the CDR3 is 14 residues. Per the germline V gene, CDR1 is LNHNV and CDR2 is YYDKDF (reference sequence). Deletions cut 2 bases from V and 4 bases from J, with 11 bases between. The CDR3 DNA follows: TGTGCCACCAGCAGACGTCGCGGGGGCACTGAAGCTTTCTTT. It yields the protein CATSRRRGGTEAFF.

This clone was counted only a few times. V is TRBV5-1 and J is TRBJ1-2, with 9 bases matching TRBD1. CDR1 is SGHRS and CDR2 is YFSETQ in the germline V gene. The CDR3 covers 13 residues. V was clipped by 4 bases and J by 5 bases; unmatched bases: 3. CDR3 protein: CASSGGQGYGYTF. The DNA of the CDR3 is TGCGCCAGCAGCGGGGGACAGGGATATGGCTACACCTTC.

The gene calls are TRBV5-4 and TRBJ2-2; D possibly corresponds to TRBD1 (6 bases). The germline gives CDR1 SGHNT, CDR2 YYREEE (reference sequence). This CDR3 has 15 amino acids. The V and J ends lost 0 bases and 5 bases respectively, with 11 bases between them. The CDR3: CASSLGLTGTGELFF. The DNA for the CDR3 is TGTGCCAGCAGCTTGGGGCTAACAGGGACCGGGGAGCTGTTTTTT. The whole variable domain, filled in from reference TRBV5-4 and TRBJ2-2, reads ETGVTQSPTHLIKTRGQQVTLRCSSQSGHNTVSWYQQALGQGPQFIFQYYREEENGRGNFPPRFSGLQFPNYSSELNVNALELDDSALYLCASSLGLTGTGELFFGEGSRLTVL.

This sequence joins TRBV6-4 and TRBJ2-7; 8 bases map to TRBD2. The CDR3 runs to 16 residues. The germline V gene has CDR1 MRHNA and CDR2 SNTAGT. Losses at the gene ends were 2 bases for V and 3 bases for J; bases not matched to a gene: 9. The CDR3 region has the DNA TGTGCCAGCAGTGACCCGGCGGGGCGGGGGGACTACGAGCAGTACTTC. Its translation: CASSDPAGRGDYEQYF.

The gene calls are TRBV2 and TRBJ2-5; the D gene is possibly TRBD2 (5 bases). Deletions cut 8 bases from V and 4 bases from J, with 17 bases between. From germline, CDR1 is SNHLY and CDR2 FYNNEI. There are 14 residues in the CDR3. CDR3 sequence: CASWRVGVGETQYF. CDR3 bases: TGTGCCAGCTGGCGGGTGGGCGTAGGAGAGACCCAGTACTTC.

This chain uses TRBV18 with TRBJ2-5; 8 nucleotides match TRBD2. Germline trimming cut 1 base from V and 2 bases from J; bases unmatched to any gene: 6. CDR1 and CDR2 from the germline V gene are KGHSH and LQKENI. CDR3 length: 16 residues. CDR3 amino acids: CASSPLAGNTQETQYF. The CDR3 DNA reads TGTGCCAGCTCACCACTAGCGGGAAACACACAAGAGACCCAGTACTTC.

This chain connects TRBV14 to TRBJ1-6, with D possibly matching TRBD1 (6 bases). From germline, CDR1 is SGHDN and CDR2 FVKESK. The V and J ends lost 4 bases and 11 bases respectively, with 12 bases between them. The CDR3 length is 13 residues. The CDR3 region has the DNA TGTGCCAGCAGCCCACAGGGATATACACCCCTCCACTTT. This translates into CASSPQGYTPLHF.